This entry concerns a single TCR beta chain. Its antigen remains unidentified. CDR1 MGHRA and CDR2 YSYEKL come from the germline V gene. The germline V and J ends were trimmed by 4 bases and 1 base, with 8 bases remaining between them. The CDR3 covers 13 residues. The entry originates in a study of blood T cells in healthy people across ages. Broader study findings: Changes seen in expanded clonotypes were possibly confounded by donor CMV status left unknown. Roughly linear declines in TCR beta diversity per million T cells occurred with age.

Whenever a sample was processed, at least 7 million PBMCs were isolated. A J-beta primer mix and a sample-barcoded 5' primer were used in a second PCR of roughly 6 to 12 cycles. Every cDNA molecule bore a tag from a template-switch adaptor containing 12 random nucleotides. TCRdb analysed the 5' RACE reads with MiXCR anew, one entry per CDR3 protein. The sample yields some 900,000 distinct CDR3 sequences, about 44% seen once. The sequencing sample was made of blood. This clonotype was sampled from a man aged 30 to 45 in good health. The chain carries TRBV4-1 and TRBJ2-7; D not resolved. CDR3 protein: CASSRGRSYEQYF. The CDR3 coding sequence is TGCGCCAGCAGCCGAGGTCGATCCTACGAGCAGTACTTC.